This entry is about one T cell receptor beta chain. This receptor's antigen is unknown. Reads for this sample came from a NextSeq 550. The Human TCR Profiling Kit (MiLaboratory) was used to prepare UMI-labeled 5' RACE TRB cDNA libraries. The full amount of extracted RNA was used for cDNA synthesis, and the full amount of resulting cDNA was used for PCR amplification. Libraries were prepared in parallel with an identical number of PCR cycles. On the study's bioinformatics: With a requirement of at least two reads per UMI, MIGEC and MiXCR extracted about 50,000 +/- 10,000 unique UMI-labeled TRB cDNA molecules per library. An average of around 40,000 +/- 10,000 functional in-frame TRB CDR3 nucleotide clonotypes without stop codons was found per library. After each sample was downsampled to 5000 UMI-labeled TRB molecules, VDJtools was used to calculate diversity metrics such as normalized Shannon-Wiener and Chao1. VDJtools was used to calculate clonotype-size-weighted physicochemical properties of the central five CDR3 residues, namely interaction energy, strength, volume and Kidera factor 4. The reads, reprocessed by TCRdb, yield one row per CDR3 protein sequence and no DNA. The V and J calls were not made by the authors but by TCRdb's processing. The record for this sample contains fewer than 50,000 distinct CDR3 sequences. Together, the top ten hold roughly 1.4% of the sample.

This specimen comes from a study of CXCR3-negative and CXCR3-positive naive CD8 T cells (dated by TCRdb to between 2017 and 2020). Broadly, across the study: In total, some 130 million TRB reads were obtained, or roughly 1.5 +/- 0.3 million reads per library. The diversity and physicochemical repertoire analyses included about a dozen donors pooled from two independent experiments. For the TRBV-TRBJ cluster analysis, the naive subsets came from 5 donors, while the memory cells came from 3 donors.

What the study reported, not specific to this receptor: Within the same donor, TRBV-TRBJ usage looked similar between naive CXCR3-negative and CXCR3-positive cells, but memory cells had distinct patterns. Both naive subsets had comparably high repertoire diversity, while memory CD8+ T cells had much lower repertoire diversity. Because CXCR3 expression was partially decreased after cryopreservation, freshly isolated PBMCs were used for most assays. Surface CD5, linked to self-reactivity in mice, was comparable between naive subsets; TCR interaction strength was therefore also inferred from TRB CDR3 physicochemical properties. TRB CDR3s from CXCR3-positive naive cells showed higher hydrophobicity (lower Kidera factor 4), lower energy, and higher strength and volume indices than CXCR3-negative naive cells.

For every CD8+ T cell subset, under 350,000 cells were flow-sorted straight into RLT lysis buffer, and each subset was sorted in triplicate. Naive CD8+ T cells were defined stringently as CD45RO-CCR7+CD27+CD95- to exclude memory contaminants. Using standard density gradient centrifugation, peripheral blood mononuclear cells were isolated from buffy coats. Naive CXCR3-negative and CXCR3-positive CD8+ T cells were flow-sorted using a FACSAria III. Total RNA was extracted from sorted cells using an RNeasy Mini Kit. The CDR3, from cysteine to phenylalanine, totals 13 residues. DNA is not on record. Per the germline V gene, SQVTM is the CDR1 and ANQGSEA is the CDR2.

The TCR sequence derives from a human donor in good health. Some clones in this sample may be carry-over from other donors' samples. The rearranged chain carries TRBV29-1 and TRBJ2-1. Sequencing was performed on naive CXCR3- CD8+ T cells from blood. What this sample's cell subset or site label stands for: CD45RO-CCR7+CD27+CD95- naive CD8+ T cells lacking CXCR3 (TNR3-). The CDR3 has the sequence CSVELSSYNEQFF.